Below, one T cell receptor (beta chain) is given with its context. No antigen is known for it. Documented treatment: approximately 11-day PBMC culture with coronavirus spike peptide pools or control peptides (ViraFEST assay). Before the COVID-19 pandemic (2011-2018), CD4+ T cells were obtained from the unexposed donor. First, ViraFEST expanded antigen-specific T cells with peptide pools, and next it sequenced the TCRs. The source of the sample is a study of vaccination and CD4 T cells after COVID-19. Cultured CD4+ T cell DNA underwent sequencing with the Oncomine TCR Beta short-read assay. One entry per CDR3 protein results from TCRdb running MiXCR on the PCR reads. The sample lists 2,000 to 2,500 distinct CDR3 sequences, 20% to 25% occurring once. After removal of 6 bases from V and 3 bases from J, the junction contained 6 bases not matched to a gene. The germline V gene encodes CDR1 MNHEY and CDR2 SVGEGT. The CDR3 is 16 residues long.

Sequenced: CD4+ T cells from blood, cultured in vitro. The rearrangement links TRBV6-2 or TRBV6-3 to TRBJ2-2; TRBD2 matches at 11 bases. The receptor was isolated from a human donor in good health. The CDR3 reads CASSALAGGYTGELFF. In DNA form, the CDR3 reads TGTGCCAGCAGCGCTCTAGCGGGGGGATACACCGGGGAGCTGTTTTTT.